This T cell receptor beta chain is from a study of blood T cell repertoires in COVID-19. Study background: Acute-phase and convalescent COVID-19 samples originated in the United States, Italy and Spain. The cDNA or gDNA used as material had been derived from T cells, B-cell-depleted T cells, or PBMCs.

Methods used by the authors: Researchers report that nucleated cell counts were estimated from reference gene primer amplification. The method was immunoSEQ multiplex PCR; TCRdb's version includes in-frame clones alone and lacks a portion of them. The DNA gave D and trimming, while V, J and clone size come from that table. Of more than 150,000 clones listed, around 83% are singletons. This CDR3 spans 17 amino acids. The V and J ends lost 0 bases and 3 bases, in that order; junction bases with no gene match: 6. Germline loops: CDR1 SEHNR, CDR2 FQNEAQ (reference sequence). The source is a man aged 50 to 60 with active or convalescent COVID-19. V is TRBV7-9 and J is TRBJ2-5, with TRBD1 matching 11 bases. The sequencing input was peripheral blood. Here the CDR3 DNA reads TGTGCCAGCAGCTTAGCGCTAGGGACAGGGGGAGAAGAGACCCAGTACTTC. Amino acid sequence: CASSLALGTGGEETQYF.